This T cell receptor beta chain was sequenced during a study of cytomegalovirus exposure and HLA in healthy donors. Study-level points and caveats: In an earlier analysis, most TCR beta V segments were productive about 87% or about 30% of the time. It is likely that the observed cluster of highly shared sequence variants was a sequencing artifact.

Primers included in the PCR were 60 Vbeta and 13 Jbeta primers. Profiled with immunoSEQ multiplex PCR; TCRdb holds only in-frame clones, not every one. The top ten hold more than 1.5% of the sample, which has 100,000 to 150,000 clones, roughly four fifths seen once. Concerning this clone: Its cognate antigen is unknown.

J lost 8 bases, V lost 1 base, and 5 bases had no gene match. Germline V gene data show CDR1 as MGHDK and CDR2 as SYGVNS. The CDR3 covers 15 residues. Sequencing was performed on PBMCs. The receptor was derived from a man aged 45 to 65 in good health and CMV-seronegative. V usage is TRBV25-1 and J usage is TRBJ2-1, with 10 positions matching TRBD1. The CDR3, as DNA: TGTGCCAGCAGTGAATGGGACAGGGGTAAGGATGAGCAGTTCTTC. Amino acid sequence: CASSEWDRGKDEQFF.